This T cell receptor beta chain was sequenced for a study of shared clonotypes between healthy human individuals. At the level of the study: The study drew on a couple of women and three men aged 18 to 49 as donors.

CDR3 size: 14 residues. V was pared by 0 bases and J by 4 bases, with 10 bases between. Germline assignment: CDR1 SGHTS and CDR2 YDEGEE. Generated by immunoSEQ multiplex PCR, the TCRdb table keeps only in-frame clones and is missing some. Counted here are around 500,000 clones, about 76% occurring once; the ten biggest clones make up 13%. Sample: PBMCs. The clonotype originates from a woman aged 40 to 49 in good health. Some clones in this sample may be carry-over from other donors' samples. The rearrangement uses TRBV5-8 and TRBJ1-2; TRBD1 might be the D (5 bases). This CDR3 reads CASSLGQGAYGYTF. The CDR3 coding sequence is TGTGCCAGCAGCTTGGGCCAGGGAGCCTATGGCTACACCTTC.